This T cell receptor beta chain was documented in a study of OX40 agonist ivuxolimab in advanced cancers. Study at large: Patients received intravenous ivuxolimab every 2 weeks at 0.01 to 10 mg/kg. Two patients with cutaneous melanoma and one with hepatocellular carcinoma, three in total, showed partial responses.

The repertoire was sequenced with immunoSEQ multiplex PCR; TCRdb's copy has only in-frame clones and lacks some. This sample has under 30,000 clones, with 75% to 95% found just once. Germline CDR1 is SNHLY and CDR2 is FYNNEI. V was pared by 10 bases and J by 3 bases, with 13 bases between. The CDR3 consists of 12 residues. Comment on this clone: Its target is unknown.

Study-wide findings and caveats: Among the nonresponders, some also had low normalized T-cell clonal expansion.

The sample consisted of CD4+ or CD8+ T cells sorted from blood, taken in a trial of the OX40 agonist ivuxolimab. The receptor comes from an adult with an advanced solid tumor such as melanoma, head and neck, liver or kidney cancer. V is TRBV2 and J is TRBJ2-7; D is tentatively TRBD1 or TRBD2 (5 bases each). CDR3: CATKGRSYEQYF. The CDR3 nucleotides are TGTGCCACCAAGGGACGGAGCTACGAGCAGTACTTC.